Described below is a single T cell receptor beta chain sequence and its context. Its antigen remains unidentified. Base qualities are not provided; no much larger clone lies one nucleotide away. The germline V gene yields KGHSH for CDR1 and LQKENI for CDR2. Including cysteine and phenylalanine, the CDR3 has 15 amino acids. The read is trimmed to its CDR3 DNA, 45 bases read in frame from base 1. Trimming takes 3 bases off V and 2 bases off J; junction bases not matched to a gene: 6. These data are taken from a study of blood T cell repertoires in COVID-19 (TCRdb year 2020). Broadly, across the study: Collaborator samples came from the United States, Italy and Spain and covered acute and convalescent phases of COVID-19. The prospective study material was composed of cDNA or gDNA derived from T cells, B-cell-depleted T cells, or PBMCs. Subjects who had been exposed to COVID-19, were actively infected with it, or had recovered from it provided the deeply sampled blood TCRbeta repertoires that made up the dataset. A freely available public database, intended as a resource for researchers studying the immune response to SARS-CoV-2, is where the repertoires were released. The samples were drawn from the first 160 participants of the ongoing ImmuneRACE study and from 1,254 subjects provided by 6 global collaborators. A de-identified subject ID, COVID-19 status, age in years and sex were almost always included in the sample metadata. Where available, HLA class I and class II types were taken from metadata supplied by the sample provider and were not determined by assay-based typing.

What the study reported, not specific to this receptor: Clinical and demographic metadata were provided uncurated, with the amount varying by source and participant.

TCRbeta CDR3 regions were amplified from genomic DNA using the immunoSEQ Assay, a bias-controlled multiplex PCR. Concerning the study's data processing: The number of nucleated cells in each sample was estimated by amplification of reference gene primers within the assay. Sequence reads were collapsed and filtered to measure the absolute abundance of every unique TCRbeta CDR3 rearrangement. For each sample, productive Simpson clonality was calculated as the square root of Simpson's diversity index over productive rearrangements. TCRdb carries this immuneACCESS record with in-frame sequences only. Its versions omit some clonotypes, under half of them owing to an unresolved V gene in the studies checked, with the rest unexplained. That table gives V, J and clone size, and the DNA gave D and trimming. The sample records 250,000 or so clones, under 85% of which are singletons. The top ten clones comprise 5.5% of the sample.

Collaborating institutions collected whole blood in K2EDTA tubes following their own protocols. For TCRbeta analysis, collaborator samples were shipped as frozen whole blood, as isolated PBMCs, or as DNA extracted from either sample type. The sequenced material came from peripheral blood. Recombination linked TRBV18 to TRBJ1-2, and TRBD1 matches 7 of the central bases. The sequence came from a human donor in a cohort sampled during active COVID-19. Here is the DNA: TGTGCCAGCTCACCGCCAACGGGACAGAACTATGGCTACACCTTC. Its coded protein is CASSPPTGQNYGYTF.